This TCR beta chain was retrieved from a study of T cell responses to AZD1222 COVID-19 vaccine. The CDR3 length is 16 residues. CDR1 and CDR2 (germline): SGHRS, YFSETQ. The trim removed 0 bases at V and 8 bases at J, leaving 13 bases unmatched. Repertoires were generated with immunoSEQ multiplex PCR, while TCRdb's copy carries only in-frame clones and drops some. The table includes 160,000 or so clones, over 80% detected once. This clone was detected only once. V usage is TRBV5-1 and J usage is TRBJ1-2; TRBD1 aligns across 7 bases. This receptor was obtained from an adult who received the MenACWY meningococcal vaccine as a control. Source: peripheral blood, taken 28 days after the second dose of the MenACWY control vaccine. CDR3: CASSLVTGTATGGYTF. The CDR3 DNA reads as TGCGCCAGCAGCTTGGTGACAGGGACGGCCACCGGGGGCTACACCTTC.